This T cell receptor (beta chain) came from a study of OX40 agonist ivuxolimab in advanced cancers. Study findings and constraints: Clonal expansion by week 6 occurred in CD4+ and CD8+ blood T cells (at 0.1 to 3.0 mg/kg). It was also the case that some nonresponders had low normalized T-cell clonal expansion. More expanded clones were seen, on average, in CD8+ T cells than in CD4+.

Sampled blood was obtained at baseline, cycle 4 day 1, and cycle 7 day 1. The CDR3 covers 15 residues. J lost 0 bases, V lost 3 bases, and 3 bases had no gene match. Germline V gene lookup returns CDR1 SGDLS and CDR2 YYNGEE. Some clones are missing from TCRdb's copy, which holds only in-frame ones; the method was immunoSEQ multiplex PCR. The table has about 75,000 clones, about 86% seen once. This clone was observed a handful of times. What it binds is unknown. At the DNA level, this CDR3 is encoded by other sequences in the same sample as well. This chain joins TRBV9 and TRBJ1-5; 7 bases are shared with TRBD1. The sample consisted of CD4+ or CD8+ T cells sorted from blood, taken in a trial of the OX40 agonist ivuxolimab. The clonotype originates from an adult with an advanced solid tumor such as melanoma, head and neck, liver or kidney cancer. CDR3 protein: CASSAGQSSNQPQHF. The DNA of the CDR3 is TGTGCCAGCAGCGCGGGACAGTCTAGCAATCAGCCCCAGCATTTT.